Below, 15 T cell receptor beta chains from the same sample are listed, as sequenced in a study of blood T cell repertoires in COVID-19. Produced via immunoSEQ multiplex PCR; TCRdb's table is partial and in-frame only. The profile shows around 150,000 clones, more than 60% of them singletons. The specimen was peripheral blood. The receptors come from a woman aged 45-65 years with active or convalescent COVID-19.

The chain links TRBV29-1 to TRBJ1-2; tentative D call: TRBD1 (6 bases). CDR3 length equals 13 residues. Trimming cost V 6 bases and J 3 bases, with 14 bases left between them. Germline values: CDR1 SQVTM, CDR2 ANQGSEA. The CDR3 coding sequence is TGCAGCGTGTCCCAGGGGACCGACTATGGCTACACCTTC. It encodes CSVSQGTDYGYTF.

The chain uses TRBV7-2 and TRBJ2-2; 14 nucleotides agree with TRBD2. Looked up from germline, CDR1 is SGHTA and CDR2 is FQGNSA. V shed 5 bases and J 8 bases; nucleotides not matched to a gene: 13. The CDR3 sequence is 18 residues long. The DNA for the CDR3 is TGTGCCAGCAGCACTCTCCCGGGACTAGCGGGGGTAGGGGGGGAGCTGTTTTTT. Translation: CASSTLPGLAGVGGELFF.

The V and J genes are TRBV2 and TRBJ1-5; TRBD1 matches 9 bases. V lost 7 bases and J lost 0; bases outside the gene matches: 10. The CDR3 runs 17 residues. The germline CDR1 and CDR2 sequences are SNHLY and FYNNEI. The CDR3 loop is CASMQDRGLYSNQPQHF. CDR3 in DNA: TGTGCCAGCATGCAGGACAGGGGCCTTTATAGCAATCAGCCCCAGCATTTT.

This clone was counted a single time. This chain joins TRBV3-1 (or the pseudogene TRBV3-2) and TRBJ1-2; D is unresolved. The length of the CDR3 is 13 residues. Between the trimmed V and J ends, which lost 4 bases and 7 bases, there was a span of 13 bases. The V gene's germline CDR1 is LGHDT and CDR2 YNNKEL (reference sequence). In DNA, the CDR3 is TGTGCCAGCAGCCTTCGTGGGGAGCGTGGCTACACCTTC. It yields the protein CASSLRGERGYTF.

V is TRBV6-2 or TRBV6-3 and J is TRBJ2-7; 8 bases map to TRBD1. CDR1 is MNHEY, CDR2 SVGEGT, per germline. The CDR3 loop spans 15 amino acids. V gave up 2 bases and J gave up 7 bases; unmatched junction bases: 10. CDR3 residues: CASSYEWQGAREQYF. The CDR3, as DNA: TGTGCCAGCAGTTACGAGTGGCAGGGGGCCAGGGAGCAGTACTTC.

In DNA form, the CDR3 reads TGTGCCAGCAGCCTGACTAGCGGGGGGGCCGCAGATACGCAGTATTTT. Amino acids: CASSLTSGGAADTQYF. This sequence joins TRBV5-4 and TRBJ2-3, with 14 bases identical to TRBD2. The germline gives CDR1 SGHNT, CDR2 YYREEE (reference sequence). Trimming cost V 4 bases and J 4 bases; bases outside gene matches: 5. The CDR3 sequence is 16 residues long.

The chain joins TRBV6-5 to TRBJ1-3; possibly TRBD1 for D (5 bases). The CDR3 contains 15 residues. Germline V gene data show CDR1 as MNHEY and CDR2 as SVGAGI. V lost 5 bases and J lost 0, with 11 bases in between. This CDR3 is CASSSGGSSGNTIYF. In nucleotides, the CDR3 is TGTGCCAGCAGTAGTGGGGGGTCCTCTGGAAACACCATATATTTT.

This clone was recorded many times. This chain connects TRBV9 to TRBJ2-5; possibly TRBD2 for D (5 bases). Trimming removed 3 bases at V and 1 base at J, with 10 bases between. CDR3 length equals 14 residues. CDR1 and CDR2 from the germline V gene are SGDLS and YYNGEE. For the CDR3, the DNA is TGTGCCAGCAGCGGTGAAGAGGGCCAAGAGACCCAGTACTTC. It codes for CASSGEEGQETQYF.

This chain connects TRBV24-1 to TRBJ2-3; possibly TRBD2 for D (5 bases). From germline, CDR1 is KGHDR and CDR2 SFDVKD. This CDR3 has 16 residues. V shed 3 bases and J shed 4 bases, with 16 bases lying between them. CDR3 sequence reads: CATSDNSAEGPDTQYF. DNA of the CDR3: TGTGCCACCAGTGATAACTCGGCCGAGGGCCCAGATACGCAGTATTTT.

A single count supports this clone. The CDR3 sequence: CASLPLGRPNEQFF. CDR3 coding DNA: TGTGCCAGCTTGCCACTAGGGCGCCCCAATGAGCAGTTCTTC. The V gene is TRBV28, the J gene TRBJ2-1, with D maybe TRBD2 (5 bases). Trimming left V 8 bases short and J 6 bases short, with 17 bases between. This CDR3 is 14 amino acids long. Germline V gives CDR1 MDHEN, CDR2 SYDVKM. The variable domain in full, with the rest retrieved from reference TRBV28 and TRBJ2-1, is DVKVTQSSRYLVKRTGEKVFLECVQDMDHENMFWYRQDPGLGLRLIYFSYDVKMKEKGDIPEGYSVSREKKERFSLILESASTNQTSMYLCASLPLGRPNEQFFGPGTRLTVL.

This clone was seen a handful of times. The chain has TRBV6-5 and TRBJ1-2, with TRBD1 as a possible D gene (5 bases). This CDR3 region has 13 residues. V was pared by 4 bases and J by 3 bases, with 9 bases between. CDR1 MNHEY and CDR2 SVGAGI come from the germline V gene. This CDR3 reads CASSSTAHYGYTF. The DNA of the CDR3 is TGTGCCAGCAGTTCGACAGCCCACTATGGCTACACCTTC.

The table lists this clone with a few counts. This chain connects TRBV20-1 to TRBJ1-4, with D unresolved. The germline V and J ends were trimmed by 5 bases and 5 bases, with 6 bases remaining between them. The CDR3 has 11 amino acids. Germline V gene sequence: CDR1 DFQATT, CDR2 SNEGSKA (reference sequence). DNA of the CDR3: TGCAGTGCTCGCGGGAATGAAAAACTGTTTTTT. Translated: CSARGNEKLFF.

V is TRBV28 and J is TRBJ1-5, with no clear D. Germline V lookup: CDR1 MDHEN, CDR2 SYDVKM. The CDR3 runs 15 residues. Trimming removed 7 bases at V and 4 bases at J, with 17 bases between. The CDR3 DNA sequence: TGTGCCAGCACCGTCGCCCGGGGAGGGAATCAGCCCCAGCATTTT. Translation gives CASTVARGGNQPQHF.

The chain is built from TRBV5-3 and TRBJ2-1; 8 bases map to TRBD1. TRBV5-3 is an ORF for which the function is uncertain. The CDR3 extends over 15 amino acids. V trimming: 3 bases; J trimming: 5 bases; junction bases outside the gene matches: 7. The CDR3 spells CARSWPGQENNEQFF. The CDR3 DNA follows: TGTGCCAGAAGCTGGCCGGGACAGGAGAACAATGAGCAGTTCTTC.

The gene calls are TRBV5-4 and TRBJ1-1; maybe TRBD1 (6 bases). CDR1 is SGHNT, CDR2 YYREEE, per germline (reference sequence). V was shortened by 1 base and J by 2 bases, with 18 bases between the two germline ends. The CDR3 runs to 17 residues. In nucleotides, the CDR3 is TGTGCCAGCAGCTTGCTTTCGGGACATACCATCAACACTGAAGCTTTCTTT. It codes for CASSLLSGHTINTEAFF.